Presented here are 29 T cell receptor beta chains from one specimen sequenced in a study of vaccination and CD4 T cells after COVID-19. Sequencing of cultured CD4+ T cell DNA used the Oncomine TCR Beta short-read assay. Each CDR3 protein is one row after TCRdb ran MiXCR on the PCR reads. The top ten hold 7.5% to 8% of the sample, which has about 20,000 distinct CDR3 sequences, about 21% seen once. Described treatment: roughly 10-day PBMC culture with coronavirus spike peptide pools or control peptides (ViraFEST assay). These TCRs are of unknown antigen specificity. The material sequenced was cultured CD4+ T cells from blood. The source is a human donor with COVID-19.

The chain carries TRBV19 and TRBJ1-3, with TRBD1 identical over 9 bases. CDR1 is LNHDA, CDR2 SQIVND, per germline (reference sequence). Trimming took 10 bases from V and 1 from J; bases not matched to a gene: 8. The CDR3 loop spans 15 amino acids. The CDR3 nucleotides read TGTGCCACCCGATCCGGGACAGGGTCTGGAAACACCATATATTTT. This gives the protein CATRSGTGSGNTIYF.

This clonotype showed up just a few times. This rearrangement joins TRBV12-3 or TRBV12-4 to TRBJ2-4; TRBD2 might be the D (5 bases). The CDR3 has 14 amino acids. V lost 3 bases and J lost 0, with 6 bases in between. The CDR3 DNA sequence: TGTGCCAGCAGTTTTCGGGGAGCCAAAAACATTCAGTACTTC. Amino acids: CASSFRGAKNIQYF.

This clonotype ranks as medium-sized. The chain links TRBV6-1 to TRBJ1-1; TRBD1 aligns across 7 bases. The germline V gene encodes CDR1 MNHNS and CDR2 SASEGT. Trimming removed 6 bases from V and 10 bases from J; junction bases left unmatched: 11. CDR3 length: 13 residues. The CDR3 region is CASSETTGRGAFF. As DNA, the CDR3 is TGTGCCAGCAGCGAAACGACAGGGCGGGGAGCTTTCTTT.

V and J are TRBV20-1 and TRBJ2-1, with 11 nucleotides matching TRBD2. V lost 5 bases and J lost 4; bases outside the gene matches: 1. Germline V gene data show CDR1 as DFQATT and CDR2 as SNEGSKA (reference sequence). The CDR3 spans 13 residues. This CDR3 reads CSALAGGYNEQFF. As DNA, the CDR3 is TGCAGTGCTCTAGCGGGGGGATACAATGAGCAGTTCTTC.

The chain joins TRBV27 to TRBJ2-1; TRBD1 matches at 9 bases. Trimming removed 3 bases from V and 6 bases from J; junction bases left unmatched: 3. The CDR3 loop spans 14 amino acids. The germline V gene has CDR1 MNHEY and CDR2 SMNVEV (reference sequence). CDR3 protein: CASSFSGQGNEQFF. The CDR3 DNA reads TGTGCCAGCAGTTTTTCGGGACAGGGCAATGAGCAGTTCTTC.

The chain has TRBV6-2 or TRBV6-3 and TRBJ1-5; weak D call: TRBD1 (5 bases). V was trimmed by 4 bases and J by 2 bases, leaving 12 bases between them. Germline assignment: CDR1 MNHEY and CDR2 SVGEGT. The CDR3 is 15 residues long. Here the CDR3 reads CASSWWGQGNQPQHF. Here the CDR3 DNA reads TGTGCCAGCAGTTGGTGGGGCCAGGGCAATCAGCCCCAGCATTTT.

In its sample, this clonotype was seen a few times. The chain employs TRBV7-9 and TRBJ1-1; D ambiguous. The germline gives CDR1 SEHNR, CDR2 FQNEAQ (reference sequence). CDR3 length equals 13 residues. Trimming left V 5 bases short and J 1 base short, with 8 bases between. CDR3 residues: CASSPPKNTEAFF. DNA for the CDR3: TGTGCCAGCAGCCCCCCGAAGAACACTGAAGCTTTCTTT.

The chain links TRBV6-1 to TRBJ2-7; no firm D call. The V and J ends lost 4 bases and 6 bases respectively, with 16 bases between them. The CDR3 spans 14 residues. The germline V gene encodes CDR1 MNHNS and CDR2 SASEGT. The CDR3 nucleotides are TGTGCCAGCAGTGTCCGGGCCCAAAGTGGCGAGCAGTACTTC. Translation gives CASSVRAQSGEQYF.

This clonotype was seen only a few times. The rearrangement joins TRBV19 to TRBJ1-5, with D maybe TRBD1 (6 bases). The germline V gene encodes CDR1 LNHDA and CDR2 SQIVND (reference sequence). V shed 3 bases and J shed 4 bases, with 13 bases lying between them. CDR3 length: 15 residues. The DNA of the CDR3 is TGTGCCAGTAGTATGGTCGGGGGCGGGAATCAGCCCCAGCATTTT. Its protein is CASSMVGGGNQPQHF.

By its share, this clonotype is medium-sized. The chain joins TRBV19 to TRBJ1-2; D not resolved. The CDR3 covers 13 residues. The germline V gene encodes CDR1 LNHDA and CDR2 SQIVND (reference sequence). Trimming shortened V by 5 bases and J by 2 bases, and 9 bases separated the two germline ends. The CDR3 nucleotides are TGTGCCAGTAGTTTACAGACGAACTATGGCTACACCTTC. Translating it yields CASSLQTNYGYTF.

This chain links TRBV6-1 with TRBJ1-6; D gene uncertain. The CDR3 has 13 residues. Germline values: CDR1 MNHNS, CDR2 SASEGT. V lost 7 bases, J lost 7 bases, and 11 bases lay in between. CDR3 sequence reads: CASTETHNSPLHF. In nucleotides, the CDR3 is TGTGCCAGCACCGAGACCCACAATTCACCCCTCCACTTT.

This clonotype was detected only a few times. The chain couples TRBV20-1 to TRBJ1-6, with D uncertain. Germline CDR1 DFQATT, CDR2 SNEGSKA (reference sequence). Trimming shortened V by 0 bases and J by 8 bases, and 14 bases separated the two germline ends. The CDR3 sequence is 15 residues long. The CDR3: CSARDSAKLHSPLHF. The CDR3 nucleotides are TGCAGTGCTAGAGATTCGGCTAAGCTTCATTCACCCCTCCACTTT.

This clonotype has only a few counts. The chain couples TRBV7-2 to TRBJ2-3; no definite D call. The CDR3 covers 13 residues. Trimming took off 1 base at V and 2 bases at J, with 4 bases between the two ends. The V gene's germline CDR1 is SGHTA and CDR2 FQGNSA. DNA for the CDR3: TGTGCCAGCAGCTTAGACTTCACAGATACGCAGTATTTT. Protein product: CASSLDFTDTQYF.

Only a few counts were recorded for this clonotype. This chain connects TRBV11-3 to TRBJ2-2, with D perhaps matching TRBD2 (6 bases). Germline CDR1 reads SGHNT; CDR2 reads YENEEA. The CDR3 is 17 residues long. V lost 0 bases and J 0 bases, leaving 11 bases between the germline ends. The CDR3 reads CASSLDRWGANTGELFF. The CDR3 bases are TGTGCCAGCAGCTTAGATCGGTGGGGGGCGAACACCGGGGAGCTGTTTTTT.

The genes are TRBV20-1 and TRBJ2-5; D is unclear. The V end was cut by 4 bases, the J end by 3 bases, with 9 bases between. The CDR3 covers 12 residues. From germline, CDR1 is DFQATT and CDR2 SNEGSKA (reference sequence). The CDR3 reads CSATIIKETQYF. In nucleotides, the CDR3 is TGCAGTGCTACGATTATAAAAGAGACCCAGTACTTC.

This clonotype was seen a few times. This rearrangement joins TRBV15 to TRBJ2-5; 9 bases agree with TRBD2. CDR3 length: 16 residues. V was pared by 4 bases and J by 2 bases, with 8 bases of the junction left unmatched. The germline V gene encodes CDR1 LNHNV and CDR2 YYDKDF (reference sequence). The CDR3 here is CATSMSNSGGQETQYF. The DNA of the CDR3 is TGTGCCACCAGCATGAGTAACAGCGGGGGGCAAGAGACCCAGTACTTC.

This clonotype was detected a few times. The chain couples TRBV4-1 to TRBJ1-5; D not certain. CDR3 length: 16 amino acids. V was trimmed by 1 base and J by 5 bases, leaving 15 bases between them. CDR1 and CDR2 (germline): MGHRA, YSYEKL. For the CDR3, the DNA is TGCGCCAGCAGCCAAGGTCCGGGAGATAGGTATCAGCCCCAGCATTTT. Protein product: CASSQGPGDRYQPQHF.

The V and J genes are TRBV20-1 and TRBJ2-7; 10 bases are a match to TRBD1. Germline loops: CDR1 DFQATT, CDR2 SNEGSKA (reference sequence). With V trimmed by 5 bases and J by 6 bases, 16 bases remained unmatched. The CDR3 has 16 residues. CDR3 sequence (DNA): TGCAGTGCTGGCCCAGGCGGAGATGGGACAGGGGTCGAGCAGTACTTC. Translating gives CSAGPGGDGTGVEQYF.

This clonotype was counted only a few times. This sequence joins TRBV11-1 and TRBJ2-7; D is possibly TRBD1 (5 bases). Germline loops: CDR1 SGHAT, CDR2 FQDESV (reference sequence). Trimming left V 5 bases short and J 3 bases short, with 11 bases between. This CDR3 is built from 13 residues. CDR3 DNA sequence: TGTGCCAGCAGCCCTTTAAGGGGCTACGAGCAGTACTTC. Translation gives CASSPLRGYEQYF. Full variable domain (rest looked up from reference TRBV11-1 and TRBJ2-7): EAEVAQSPRYKITEKSQAVAFWCDPISGHATLYWYRQILGQGPELLVQFQDESVVDDSQLPKDRFSAERLKGVDSTLKIQPAELGDSAMYLCASSPLRGYEQYFGPGTRLTVT.

The rearrangement joins TRBV20-1 to TRBJ2-5; D not certain. V was cut by 2 bases and J by 4 bases, with 5 bases left in between. Per germline, CDR1 DFQATT and CDR2 SNEGSKA (reference sequence). The CDR3 contains 11 residues. In nucleotides, the CDR3 is TGCAGTGCTAGAAAGGCAGAGACCCAGTACTTC. Its translation: CSARKAETQYF.

With respect to this clonotype: Given a much more abundant clone one base away, this may be a read error. This chain uses TRBV7-9 with TRBJ2-2; tentative D call: TRBD2 (5 bases). Germline CDR1 and CDR2: SEHNR and FQNEAQ (reference sequence). This CDR3 is built from 15 residues. CDR3 loop: CVSSGLRVEAGELFF. CDR3 bases: TGTGTCAGCAGCGGACTCCGGGTCGAGGCCGGGGAGCTGTTTTTT. The full variable domain, with the rest looked up from reference TRBV7-9 and TRBJ2-2, is DTGVSQNPRHKITKRGQNVTFRCDPISEHNRLYWYRQTLGQGPEFLTYFQNEAQLEKSRLLSDRFSAERPKGSFSTLEIQRTEQGDSAMYLCVSSGLRVEAGELFFGEGSRLTVL.

The rearrangement uses TRBV29-1 and TRBJ2-7, with 10 bases that match TRBD1. Germline trimming cut 6 bases from V and 4 bases from J; bases unmatched to any gene: 3. The germline CDR1 and CDR2 sequences are SQVTM and ANQGSEA. The CDR3 has 12 amino acids. The CDR3: CSVGTGVYEQYF. CDR3 nucleotides: TGCAGCGTCGGGACAGGGGTGTACGAGCAGTACTTC.

This clonotype occurred once. CDR3 nucleotide sequence: TGTGCCATCAGTATAACGGCGAACACCGGGGAGCTGTTTTTT. Its translation: CAISITANTGELFF. The chain joins TRBV10-3 to TRBJ2-2, with D uncertain. CDR1 and CDR2 (germline): ENHRY, SYGVKD. The CDR3 has 14 residues. The V end lost 5 bases, the J end lost 0 bases, and 7 bases lay between the germline ends.

This clonotype came up a few times. The chain joins TRBV7-9 to TRBJ1-2, with a possible D match to TRBD1 (5 bases). This CDR3 has 16 residues. Germline CDR1 and CDR2: SEHNR and FQNEAQ (reference sequence). Trimming stripped 5 bases from V and 6 bases from J, with 22 bases between. Here the CDR3 DNA reads TGTGCCAGCAGCCCGAGGGACGCAGGGAGACGGAATGGCTACACCTTC. Residues: CASSPRDAGRRNGYTF.

The chain couples TRBV9 to TRBJ2-3; perhaps TRBD2 as D (6 bases). V dropped 3 bases and J dropped 9 bases, with 17 bases sitting between them. CDR1 and CDR2 (germline): SGDLS, YYNGEE. This CDR3 is 14 amino acids long. The CDR3 sequence is CASSGMGGRGTQYF. The CDR3 nucleotides are TGTGCCAGCAGCGGGATGGGGGGAAGGGGAACGCAGTATTTT.

This clonotype was picked up a small number of times. The chain recombines TRBV7-3 with TRBJ2-1, with TRBD2 identical over 12 bases. V was pared by 2 bases and J by 7 bases, with 9 bases of the junction left unmatched. From germline, CDR1 is SGHTA and CDR2 FQGTGA. This CDR3 has 17 residues. The CDR3 region is CASSLAKLAGGPNEQFF. CDR3 sequence (DNA): TGTGCCAGCAGCTTAGCCAAGCTAGCGGGGGGGCCGAATGAGCAGTTCTTC.

The rearrangement links TRBV18 to TRBJ2-3, with D hard to call. This CDR3 spans 12 amino acids. Looked up from germline, CDR1 is KGHSH and CDR2 is LQKENI. V lost 2 bases to trimming and J lost 6 bases, with 6 bases between them. CDR3: CASSPAADTQYF. The CDR3 nucleotides read TGTGCCAGCTCACCAGCGGCCGATACGCAGTATTTT.

This clonotype came up a few times. This chain joins TRBV7-2 and TRBJ2-5, with D perhaps TRBD2 (5 bases). CDR3 length: 13 amino acids. Germline V CDR1 and CDR2: SGHTA, FQGNSA. Trimming removed 2 bases at V and 4 bases at J, with 8 bases between. CDR3 bases: TGTGCCAGCAGCTTATCTAGCAGAGAGACCCAGTACTTC. Amino acid sequence: CASSLSSRETQYF.

This clonotype occurred a few times. The chain recombines TRBV6-1 with TRBJ1-1, with TRBD1 identical over 7 bases. After removal of 6 bases from V and 1 base from J, the junction contained 11 bases not matched to a gene. Germline loops: CDR1 MNHNS, CDR2 SASEGT. The CDR3 is 16 residues long. CDR3 sequence reads: CASSRPGRQGNTEAFF. Here the CDR3 DNA reads TGTGCCAGCAGCCGACCCGGGAGACAGGGGAACACTGAAGCTTTCTTT.